This TCR beta chain was found in a study of early T cells in non-severe SARS-CoV-2 infection. This clonotype was picked up many times. TCRdb processed the 5' RACE reads anew with MiXCR; each CDR3 protein has one entry. This sample has 80,000 to 100,000 distinct CDR3 sequences, with over 9% found just once. The sequencing input was whole blood. The TCR sequence derives from an adult who was a healthcare worker with PCR-confirmed SARS-CoV-2 infection or an uninfected control (not recorded which).

The CDR3 DNA sequence: TGTGCCAGTAGTATCGGCGCGGGCAATCAGCCCCAGCATTTT. Protein sequence: CASSIGAGNQPQHF. The chain is built from TRBV19 and TRBJ1-5; D remains ambiguous. CDR1 LNHDA and CDR2 SQIVND come from the germline V gene (reference sequence). This CDR3 has 14 amino acids. Between the trimmed V and J ends, which lost 3 bases and 2 bases, there was a span of 8 bases.